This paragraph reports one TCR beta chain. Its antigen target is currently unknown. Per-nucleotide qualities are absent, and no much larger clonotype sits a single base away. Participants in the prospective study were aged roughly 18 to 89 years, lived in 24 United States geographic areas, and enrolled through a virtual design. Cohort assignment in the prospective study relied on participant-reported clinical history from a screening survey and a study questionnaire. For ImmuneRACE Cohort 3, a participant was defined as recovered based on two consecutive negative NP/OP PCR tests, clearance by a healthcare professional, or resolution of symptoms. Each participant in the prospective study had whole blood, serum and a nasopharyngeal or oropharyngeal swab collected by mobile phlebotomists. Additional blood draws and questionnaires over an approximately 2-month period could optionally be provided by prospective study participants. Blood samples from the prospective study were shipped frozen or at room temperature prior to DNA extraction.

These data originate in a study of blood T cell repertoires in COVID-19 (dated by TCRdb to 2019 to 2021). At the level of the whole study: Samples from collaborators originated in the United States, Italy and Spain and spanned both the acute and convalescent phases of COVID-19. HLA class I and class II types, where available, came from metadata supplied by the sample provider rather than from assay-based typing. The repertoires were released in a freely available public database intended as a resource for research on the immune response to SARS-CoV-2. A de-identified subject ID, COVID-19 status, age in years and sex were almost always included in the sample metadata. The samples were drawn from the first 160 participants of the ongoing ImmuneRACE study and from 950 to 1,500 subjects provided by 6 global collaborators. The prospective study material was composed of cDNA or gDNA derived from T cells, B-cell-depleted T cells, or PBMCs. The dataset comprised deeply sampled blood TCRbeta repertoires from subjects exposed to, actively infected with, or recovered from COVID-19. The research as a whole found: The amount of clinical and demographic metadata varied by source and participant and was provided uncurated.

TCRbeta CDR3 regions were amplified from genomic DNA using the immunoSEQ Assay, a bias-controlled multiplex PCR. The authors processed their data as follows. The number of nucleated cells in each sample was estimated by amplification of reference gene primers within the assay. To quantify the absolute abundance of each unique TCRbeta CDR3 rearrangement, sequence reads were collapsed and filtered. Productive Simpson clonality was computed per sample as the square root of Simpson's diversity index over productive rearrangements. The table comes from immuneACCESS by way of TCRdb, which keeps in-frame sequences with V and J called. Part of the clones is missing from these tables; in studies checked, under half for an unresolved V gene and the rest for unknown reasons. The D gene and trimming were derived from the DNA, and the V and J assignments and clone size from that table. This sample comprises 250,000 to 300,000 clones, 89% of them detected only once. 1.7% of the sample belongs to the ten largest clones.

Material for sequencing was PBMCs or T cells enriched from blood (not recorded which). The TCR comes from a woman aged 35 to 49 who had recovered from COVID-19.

The CDR3 is CASSFQPTQGREKLFF. The DNA sequence follows: TGCGCCAGCAGCTTTCAACCGACACAGGGAAGGGAAAAACTGTTTTTT. The chain couples TRBV5-1 to TRBJ1-4, with TRBD1 perhaps the D gene, on 6 matching bases. CDR1 SGHRS and CDR2 YFSETQ are derived from the germline V gene. The trim is 2 bases for V and 8 bases for J, with a gap of 19 bases between the germline ends. The CDR3 holds 16 amino acids from the cysteine to the phenylalanine. This entry keeps only the CDR3 DNA: 48 bases, framed from base 1. The CDR3, completed at both ends by the reference TRBV5-1 and TRBJ1-4 genes, gives the full variable domain KAGVTQTPRYLIKTRGQQVTLSCSPISGHRSVSWYQQTPGQGLQFLFEYFSETQRNKGNFPGRFSGRQFSNSRSEMNVSTLELGDSALYLCASSFQPTQGREKLFFGSGTQLSVL.